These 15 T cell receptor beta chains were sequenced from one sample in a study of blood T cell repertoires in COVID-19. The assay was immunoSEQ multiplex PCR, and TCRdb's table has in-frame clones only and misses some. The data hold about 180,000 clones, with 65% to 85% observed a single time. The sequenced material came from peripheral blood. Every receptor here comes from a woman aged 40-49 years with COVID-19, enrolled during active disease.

CDR3 in DNA: TGTGCCAGCAAGTCCTCCGGGACAGGATTGTTCGAGCAGTACTTC. Translating it yields CASKSSGTGLFEQYF. The chain employs TRBV28 and TRBJ2-7, with 8 positions matching TRBD1. Per the germline V gene, CDR1 is MDHEN and CDR2 is SYDVKM. Losses at the gene ends were 7 bases for V and 6 bases for J; bases not matched to a gene: 14. This CDR3 comprises 15 residues.

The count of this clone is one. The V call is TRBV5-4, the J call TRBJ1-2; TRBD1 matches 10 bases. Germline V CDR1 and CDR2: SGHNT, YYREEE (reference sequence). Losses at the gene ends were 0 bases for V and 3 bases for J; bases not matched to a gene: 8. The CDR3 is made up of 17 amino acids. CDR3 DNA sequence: TGTGCCAGCAGCTTGGGGGCACCGGGACAGGGGCACTATGGCTACACCTTC. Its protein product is CASSLGAPGQGHYGYTF.

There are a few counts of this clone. CDR3 bases: TGTGCCAGCAGGGAGGGGCCCGGGACCGGGGAGCTGTTTTTT. Encoded protein: CASREGPGTGELFF. The rearrangement uses TRBV2 and TRBJ2-2; a possible D gene is TRBD2 (6 bases). The V gene lost 6 bases and the J gene lost 5 bases, with 13 bases spanning the gap. The V gene's germline CDR1 is SNHLY and CDR2 FYNNEI. The CDR3 has 14 residues. The full variable domain, in which reference TRBV2 and TRBJ2-2 provide the parts outside the CDR3, is EPEVTQTPSHQVTQMGQEVILRCVPISNHLYFYWYRQILGQKVEFLVSFYNNEISEKSEIFDDQFSVERPDGSNFTLKIRSTKLEDSAMYFCASREGPGTGELFFGEGSRLTVL.

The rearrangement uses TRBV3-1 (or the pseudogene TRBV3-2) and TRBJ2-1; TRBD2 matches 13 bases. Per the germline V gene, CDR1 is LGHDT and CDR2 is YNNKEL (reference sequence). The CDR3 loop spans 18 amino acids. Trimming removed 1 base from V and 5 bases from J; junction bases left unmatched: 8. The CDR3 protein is CASSQVVLGTSGDNEQFF. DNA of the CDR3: TGTGCCAGCAGCCAAGTCGTCTTAGGGACTAGCGGGGACAATGAGCAGTTCTTC.

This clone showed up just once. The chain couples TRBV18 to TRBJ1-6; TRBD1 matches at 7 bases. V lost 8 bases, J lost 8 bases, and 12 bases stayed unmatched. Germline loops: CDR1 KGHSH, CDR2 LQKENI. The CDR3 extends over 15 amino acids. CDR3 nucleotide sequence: TGTGCCAGCCAGGTCCTTCGGGACAGCTATTCACCCCTCCACTTT. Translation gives CASQVLRDSYSPLHF.

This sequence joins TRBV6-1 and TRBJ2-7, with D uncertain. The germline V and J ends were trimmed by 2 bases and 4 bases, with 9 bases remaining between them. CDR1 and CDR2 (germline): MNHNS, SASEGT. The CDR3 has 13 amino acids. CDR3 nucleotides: TGTGCCAGCAGTGAATACTATAAGTACGAGCAGTACTTC. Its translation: CASSEYYKYEQYF.

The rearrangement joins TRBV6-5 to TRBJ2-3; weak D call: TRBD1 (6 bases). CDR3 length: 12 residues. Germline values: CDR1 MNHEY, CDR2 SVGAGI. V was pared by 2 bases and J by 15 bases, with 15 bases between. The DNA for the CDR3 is TGTGCCAGCAGTTACGGGCAGGGGTCTATCTATTTT. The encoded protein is CASSYGQGSIYF.

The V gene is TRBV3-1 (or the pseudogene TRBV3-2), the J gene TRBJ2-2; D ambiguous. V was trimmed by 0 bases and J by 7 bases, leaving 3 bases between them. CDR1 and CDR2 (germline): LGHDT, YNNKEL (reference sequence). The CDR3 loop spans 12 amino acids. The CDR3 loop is CASSQDLGELFF. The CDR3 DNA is TGTGCCAGCAGCCAAGATCTCGGGGAGCTGTTTTTT.

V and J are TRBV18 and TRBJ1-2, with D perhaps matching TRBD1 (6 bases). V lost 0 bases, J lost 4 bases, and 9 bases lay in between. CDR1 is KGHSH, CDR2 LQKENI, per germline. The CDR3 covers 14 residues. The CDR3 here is CASSPPDSLYGYTF. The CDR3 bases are TGTGCCAGCTCACCACCGGACAGCCTCTATGGCTACACCTTC. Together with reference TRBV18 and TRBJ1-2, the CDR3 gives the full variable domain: NAGVMQNPRHLVRRRGQEARLRCSPMKGHSHVYWYRQLPEEGLKFMVYLQKENIIDESGMPKERFSAEFPKEGPSILRIQQVVRGDSAAYFCASSPPDSLYGYTFGSGTRLTVV.

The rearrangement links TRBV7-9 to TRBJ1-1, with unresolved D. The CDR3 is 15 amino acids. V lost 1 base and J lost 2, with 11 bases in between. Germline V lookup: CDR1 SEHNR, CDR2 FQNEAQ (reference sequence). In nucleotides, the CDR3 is TGTGCCAGCAGCTTAGGATCGAGTATAAACACTGAAGCTTTCTTT. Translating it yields CASSLGSSINTEAFF.

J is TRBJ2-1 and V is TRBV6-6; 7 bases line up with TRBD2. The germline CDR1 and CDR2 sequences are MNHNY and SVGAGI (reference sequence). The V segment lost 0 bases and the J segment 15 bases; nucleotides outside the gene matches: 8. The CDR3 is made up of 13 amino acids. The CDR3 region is CASSYSYGGSMFF. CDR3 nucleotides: TGTGCCAGCAGTTACTCGTATGGCGGGAGTATGTTCTTC.

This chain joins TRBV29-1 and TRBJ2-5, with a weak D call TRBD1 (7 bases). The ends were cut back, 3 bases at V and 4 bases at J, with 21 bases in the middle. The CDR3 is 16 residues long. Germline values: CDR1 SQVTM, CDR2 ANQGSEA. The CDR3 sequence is CSVESGGGRVAETQYF. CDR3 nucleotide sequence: TGCAGCGTTGAGTCCGGAGGGGGCAGGGTGGCAGAGACCCAGTACTTC.

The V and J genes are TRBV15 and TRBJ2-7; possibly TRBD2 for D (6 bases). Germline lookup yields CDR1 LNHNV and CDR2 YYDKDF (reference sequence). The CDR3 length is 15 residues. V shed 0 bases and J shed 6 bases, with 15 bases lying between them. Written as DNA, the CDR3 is TGTGCCACCAGCAGAGAGCGCGGGATTCCCCCCGAGCAGTACTTC. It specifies CATSRERGIPPEQYF.

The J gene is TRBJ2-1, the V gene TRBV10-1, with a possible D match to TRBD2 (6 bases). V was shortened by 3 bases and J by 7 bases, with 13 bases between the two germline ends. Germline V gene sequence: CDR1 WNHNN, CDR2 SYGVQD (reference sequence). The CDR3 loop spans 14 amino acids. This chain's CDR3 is CASSDGGSRNEQFF. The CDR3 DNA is TGCGCCAGCAGTGATGGGGGGAGCAGGAATGAGCAGTTCTTC.

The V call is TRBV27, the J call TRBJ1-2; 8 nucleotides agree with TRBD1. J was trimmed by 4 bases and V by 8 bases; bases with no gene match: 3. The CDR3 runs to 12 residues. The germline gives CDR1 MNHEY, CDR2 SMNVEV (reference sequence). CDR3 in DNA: TGTGCCAGCCGGGGACAGGCCTATGGCTACACCTTC. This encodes CASRGQAYGYTF.